One and the same sample provided the 31 T cell receptor beta chains below, sequenced in a study of blood T cell repertoires in COVID-19. Sequencing used immunoSEQ multiplex PCR; TCRdb keeps in-frame clones, though not all of them. Of roughly 250,000 clones listed, 80% to 90% are singletons. Sequencing input: PBMCs or T cells enriched from blood (not recorded which). These receptors came from a woman aged 25 to 45 who had recovered from COVID-19.

This rearrangement joins TRBV3-1 (or the pseudogene TRBV3-2) to TRBJ1-2; D possibly corresponds to TRBD1 (6 bases). The CDR3 runs 13 residues. Deletions cut 8 bases from V and 5 bases from J, with 15 bases between. Germline lookup yields CDR1 LGHDT and CDR2 YNNKEL (reference sequence). The CDR3 DNA reads TGTGCCAGCGGGGAGGGGGGGCTGTATGGCTACACCTTC. Its translation is CASGEGGLYGYTF.

V gene TRBV24-1 combines with J gene TRBJ1-2; possibly TRBD1 for D (5 bases). The CDR3 covers 11 residues. Trimming removed 9 bases from V and 4 bases from J, with 8 bases in between. From germline, CDR1 is KGHDR and CDR2 SFDVKD. DNA for the CDR3: TGTGCCACCCGGGACTCCTATGGCTACACCTTC. It encodes CATRDSYGYTF.

This sequence joins TRBV27 and TRBJ1-4, with D possibly matching TRBD1 (5 bases). The germline V gene encodes CDR1 MNHEY and CDR2 SMNVEV (reference sequence). Trimming removed 6 bases at V and 4 bases at J, with 12 bases between. This CDR3 is 14 amino acids long. The CDR3 DNA is TGTGCCAGCAGCCGACGCAGGGATAATGAAAAACTGTTTTTT. It translates to CASSRRRDNEKLFF.

The chain is built from TRBV2 and TRBJ2-3; 7 bases are shared with TRBD2. This CDR3 is built from 15 residues. CDR1 and CDR2 from the germline V gene are SNHLY and FYNNEI. The junction had 3 bases not matched to a gene; V was cut back by 3 bases and J by 0 bases. CDR3 loop: CASSDGGGSTDTQYF. The CDR3 nucleotides are TGTGCCAGCAGTGATGGGGGGGGTAGCACAGATACGCAGTATTTT.

This rearrangement joins TRBV6-5 to TRBJ2-6; D is uncertain. The CDR3 is made up of 15 amino acids. The germline CDR1 and CDR2 sequences are MNHEY and SVGAGI. V lost 6 bases to trimming and J lost 0 bases, with 9 bases between them. CDR3 nucleotide sequence: TGTGCCAGCAGCCCCCTTTTCTCTGGGGCCAACGTCCTGACTTTC. Its translation: CASSPLFSGANVLTF.

J is TRBJ1-6 and V is TRBV30, with unresolved D. Germline-derived CDR1 and CDR2 are GTSNPN and SVGIG (reference sequence). This CDR3 contains 15 residues. Trimming took off 5 bases at V and 10 bases at J, with 21 bases between the two ends. The CDR3 region is CAWSAPGSWYSPLHF. The CDR3 DNA follows: TGTGCCTGGTCTGCCCCCGGGAGTTGGTACTCACCCCTCCACTTT.

V gene TRBV7-9 combines with J gene TRBJ2-1; 8 bases align to TRBD2. The CDR3 spans 15 residues. Germline CDR1 is SEHNR and CDR2 is FQNEAQ (reference sequence). V dropped 3 bases and J dropped 9; count of bases not matched to a gene: 10. In DNA form, the CDR3 reads TGTGCCAGCAGCTTGATAGCGGGAACGGTCGGTGAGCAGTTCTTC. It codes for CASSLIAGTVGEQFF.

The V call is TRBV7-2, the J call TRBJ2-3; TRBD1 aligns across 10 bases. Germline assignment: CDR1 SGHTA and CDR2 FQGNSA. V dropped 4 bases and J dropped 2; count of bases not matched to a gene: 3. This CDR3 has 15 residues. CDR3 sequence: CASSSRQGATDTQYF. CDR3 sequence (DNA): TGTGCCAGCAGCTCCAGACAGGGGGCCACAGATACGCAGTATTTT. Using reference TRBV7-2 and TRBJ2-3 for the parts outside the CDR3, the full variable domain is GAGVSQSPSNKVTEKGKDVELRCDPISGHTALYWYRQSLGQGLEFLIYFQGNSAPDKSGLPSDRFSAERTGGSVSTLTIQRTQQEDSAVYLCASSSRQGATDTQYFGPGTRLTVL.

This clone appeared once. The chain is built from TRBV21-1 and TRBJ1-5. TRBV21-1 represents a pseudogene. The CDR3 spans 17 residues. The CDR3: CASSSPGRETNCQPQHF. CDR3 in DNA: TGTGCCAGCAGTTCCCCCGGGCGGGAAACCAACTGTCAGCCCCAGCATTTT.

V is TRBV2 and J is TRBJ2-1; tentative D call: TRBD2 (5 bases). Germline-derived CDR1 and CDR2 are SNHLY and FYNNEI. This CDR3 has 15 amino acids. Trimming left V 4 bases short and J 0 bases short, with 10 bases between. The CDR3 spells CASSAGLVSYNEQFF. CDR3 nucleotides: TGTGCCAGCAGTGCCGGACTCGTCTCCTACAATGAGCAGTTCTTC.

The chain is built from TRBV6-1 and TRBJ2-7; TRBD2 might be the D (6 bases). This CDR3 comprises 14 residues. Per the germline V gene, CDR1 is MNHNS and CDR2 is SASEGT. The V and J ends lost 1 base and 1 base respectively, with 8 bases between them. CDR3 loop: CASSEGGVSYEQYF. In DNA form, the CDR3 reads TGTGCCAGCAGTGAAGGCGGGGTTTCCTACGAGCAGTACTTC.

The chain uses TRBV19 and TRBJ1-6; a possible D gene is TRBD1 (6 bases). The CDR3 is 15 residues long. Trimming left V 1 base short and J 5 bases short, with 9 bases between. Germline values: CDR1 LNHDA, CDR2 SQIVND (reference sequence). The CDR3 reads CASSIGGTNNSPLHF. CDR3 DNA sequence: TGTGCCAGTAGTATAGGGGGGACAAATAATTCACCCCTCCACTTT.

The CDR3 sequence: CAWSGREAIMWNTIYF. CDR3 DNA sequence: TGTGCCTGGAGTGGCAGGGAGGCGATAATGTGGAACACCATATATTTT. The V and J genes are TRBV30 and TRBJ1-3, with TRBD1 as a possible D gene (5 bases). V was pared by 1 base and J by 7 bases, with 20 bases between. Germline V gene lookup returns CDR1 GTSNPN and CDR2 SVGIG (reference sequence). This CDR3 region has 16 residues.

The chain links TRBV19 to TRBJ1-5; 7 positions agree with TRBD1. CDR3 length: 17 amino acids. V trimming: 8 bases; J trimming: 0 bases; junction bases outside the gene matches: 13. Germline loops: CDR1 LNHDA, CDR2 SQIVND (reference sequence). The CDR3 protein is CASSGNGRQGSNQPQHF. The DNA of the CDR3 is TGTGCCAGTTCAGGGAATGGTAGACAGGGTAGCAATCAGCCCCAGCATTTT.

This CDR3 is CASTLTTQGNTEAFF. In DNA, the CDR3 is TGTGCCAGCACCCTAACTACTCAAGGGAACACTGAAGCTTTCTTT. The chain is built from TRBV6-5 and TRBJ1-1, with D hard to call. The CDR3 contains 15 residues. Trimming removed 7 bases from V and 1 base from J, with 16 bases in between. Germline-derived CDR1 and CDR2 are MNHEY and SVGAGI.

The chain has TRBV3-1 (or the pseudogene TRBV3-2) and TRBJ1-2; 7 positions agree with TRBD1. V was clipped by 4 bases and J by 4 bases; unmatched bases: 6. This CDR3 has 14 residues. Germline loops: CDR1 LGHDT, CDR2 YNNKEL (reference sequence). CDR3 nucleotides: TGTGCCAGCAGCCGGTTACAGGGGTTCTATGGCTACACCTTC. Translation gives CASSRLQGFYGYTF.

V is TRBV5-1 and J is TRBJ1-1, with D maybe TRBD1 (6 bases). The CDR3 loop spans 14 amino acids. V dropped 4 bases and J dropped 4 bases, with 14 bases sitting between them. Germline lookup yields CDR1 SGHRS and CDR2 YFSETQ. The CDR3 sequence: CASSMGAGTTEAFF. DNA of the CDR3: TGCGCCAGCAGCATGGGGGCGGGGACCACTGAAGCTTTCTTT.

The chain is built from TRBV5-5 and TRBJ2-2; the match to TRBD2 covers 7 bases. The CDR3 has 16 amino acids. Germline V gene lookup returns CDR1 SGHKS and CDR2 YYEKEE (reference sequence). J lost 5 bases, V lost 4 bases, and 11 bases had no gene match. The CDR3, as DNA: TGTGCCAGCAGCCCCTCGGGGAGGGAAGGAACCGGGGAGCTGTTTTTT. It yields the protein CASSPSGREGTGELFF.

The rearrangement joins TRBV29-1 to TRBJ1-4, with a weak D call TRBD1 (6 bases). The CDR3 contains 12 residues. The V gene's germline CDR1 is SQVTM and CDR2 ANQGSEA. Trimming shortened V by 4 bases and J by 5 bases, and 8 bases separated the two germline ends. Here the CDR3 DNA reads TGCAGCGTTGGGGGGCTGAATGAAAAACTGTTTTTT. Protein sequence: CSVGGLNEKLFF.

As for this clone: This same CDR3 is encoded by further DNA sequences in the sample. The chain is built from TRBV9 and TRBJ1-2; TRBD1 matches 8 bases. Germline V lookup: CDR1 SGDLS, CDR2 YYNGEE. V was clipped by 3 bases and J by 1 base; unmatched bases: 2. The CDR3 covers 14 residues. The CDR3 loop reads CASSAGQGNYGYTF. The DNA for the CDR3 is TGTGCCAGCAGCGCCGGACAGGGTAACTATGGCTACACCTTC.

The rearrangement links TRBV6-5 to TRBJ1-5; tentative D call: TRBD1 (6 bases). From germline, CDR1 is MNHEY and CDR2 SVGAGI. The CDR3 totals 13 residues. V was shortened by 7 bases and J by 2 bases, with 9 bases between the two germline ends. CDR3 DNA: TGTGCCAGCACCCCAGGGGGCAATCAGCCCCAGCATTTT. It encodes CASTPGGNQPQHF.

This chain connects TRBV3-1 (or the pseudogene TRBV3-2) to TRBJ1-1, with 8 bases identical to TRBD1. Trimming at V came to 0 bases and at J to 3 bases, leaving 6 bases not matched to a gene. The CDR3 has 16 amino acids. Germline V gene data show CDR1 as LGHDT and CDR2 as YNNKEL (reference sequence). This chain's CDR3 is CASSQDRQGAHTEAFF. The DNA of the CDR3 is TGTGCCAGCAGCCAAGATCGGCAGGGGGCGCACACTGAAGCTTTCTTT.

The V call is TRBV10-1, the J call TRBJ1-1, with D possibly matching TRBD1 (5 bases). The CDR3 is 15 residues long. Per germline, CDR1 WNHNN and CDR2 SYGVQD (reference sequence). Trimming took off 0 bases at V and 4 bases at J, with 12 bases between the two ends. The CDR3 reads CASSESIAGVTEAFF. The CDR3 DNA reads TGCGCCAGCAGTGAGTCGATCGCGGGGGTCACTGAAGCTTTCTTT.

This rearrangement joins TRBV24-1 to TRBJ1-2; 9 bases are shared with TRBD1. J was trimmed by 4 bases and V by 4 bases; bases with no gene match: 6. CDR3 length: 15 residues. CDR1 is KGHDR and CDR2 is SFDVKD in the germline V gene. This CDR3 reads CATSETGTGFYGYTF. The DNA of the CDR3 is TGTGCCACCAGTGAGACCGGGACAGGGTTCTATGGCTACACCTTC.

The chain is built from TRBV3-1 (or the pseudogene TRBV3-2) and TRBJ1-1; no clear D gene. Trimming stripped 4 bases from V and 1 base from J, with 19 bases between. The CDR3 has 17 residues. CDR1 LGHDT and CDR2 YNNKEL come from the germline V gene (reference sequence). CDR3 in amino acids: CASSLVFPGARNTEAFF. The CDR3, as DNA: TGTGCCAGCAGCCTCGTTTTTCCGGGTGCGCGGAACACTGAAGCTTTCTTT.

The chain couples TRBV11-2 to TRBJ1-1, with D perhaps matching TRBD1 (5 bases). V was cut by 5 bases and J by 4 bases, with 17 bases left in between. The CDR3 contains 15 residues. Germline CDR1 SGHAT, CDR2 FQNNGV. The CDR3 protein is CASSLSWGDSTEAFF. The CDR3 DNA follows: TGTGCCAGCAGCCTATCGTGGGGGGATAGCACTGAAGCTTTCTTT.

The rearrangement uses TRBV10-3 and TRBJ2-2, with 7 bases lining up with TRBD2. From germline, CDR1 is ENHRY and CDR2 SYGVKD. This CDR3 is 15 amino acids long. The CDR3, as DNA: TGTGCGACCGGGGGGTCAAACGGAGGGACCGGGGAGCTGTTTTTT. Amino acid sequence: CATGGSNGGTGELFF.

The gene calls are TRBV11-1 and TRBJ2-5, with TRBD1 matching 12 bases. CDR1 is SGHAT, CDR2 FQDESV, per germline (reference sequence). The CDR3 consists of 15 residues. Trimming cost V 5 bases and J 4 bases; bases outside gene matches: 5. The DNA of the CDR3 is TGTGCCAGCAGCCCGGGACAGGGGGCCCCAGAGACCCAGTACTTC. Translation gives CASSPGQGAPETQYF.

The chain employs TRBV27 and TRBJ1-1; weak D call: TRBD1 (5 bases). This CDR3 has 14 residues. Per germline, CDR1 MNHEY and CDR2 SMNVEV (reference sequence). V was clipped by 6 bases and J by 0 bases, with 11 bases between them. CDR3 in amino acids: CASSGGRMNTEAFF. In DNA, the CDR3 is TGTGCCAGCAGCGGGGGACGGATGAACACTGAAGCTTTCTTT.

The V gene is TRBV27, the J gene TRBJ2-5; 10 bases fit TRBD2. CDR1 is MNHEY and CDR2 is SMNVEV in the germline V gene (reference sequence). V was pared by 6 bases and J by 0 bases, with 10 bases of the junction left unmatched. This CDR3 is 17 amino acids long. The DNA for the CDR3 is TGTGCCAGCAGCTATCGAACGACTAGCGGGTACCAAGAGACCCAGTACTTC. Translation: CASSYRTTSGYQETQYF.

This clone was seen more than once but under ten times. The genes are TRBV28 and TRBJ1-6, with D hard to call. V was cut by 7 bases and J by 4 bases, with 14 bases left in between. In germline, CDR1 is MDHEN, CDR2 SYDVKM. This CDR3 is built from 15 residues. CDR3 region: CASTSSAGYNSPLHF. The CDR3, as DNA: TGTGCCAGCACGAGTAGTGCGGGGTATAATTCACCCCTCCACTTT.